These 14 T cell receptor beta chains were all obtained from the same sample, sequenced in a study of blood T cell repertoires in COVID-19. TCRdb's copy holds only in-frame clones and misses some; the assay was immunoSEQ multiplex PCR. Of approximately 220,000 clones in the sample, approximately 84% were seen once. Input material: peripheral blood. The receptors originated from a man aged 50 or older who had recovered from COVID-19.

This rearrangement joins TRBV5-1 to TRBJ2-7; possible D gene TRBD2, 6 bases. There are 14 residues in the CDR3. Germline lookup yields CDR1 SGHRS and CDR2 YFSETQ. V was pared by 6 bases and J by 0 bases, with 13 bases between. The CDR3 region is CASTRDSSSYEQYF. The CDR3 DNA is TGCGCCAGCACCCGGGACTCTTCCTCCTACGAGCAGTACTTC.

This rearrangement joins TRBV2 to TRBJ1-1; D is ambiguous. The V gene's germline CDR1 is SNHLY and CDR2 FYNNEI. V lost 4 bases to trimming and J lost 6 bases, with 24 bases between them. The CDR3 extends over 17 amino acids. The CDR3: CASSGQDPRLSQAEAFF. CDR3 DNA sequence: TGTGCCAGCAGTGGGCAGGACCCCCGACTAAGTCAAGCTGAAGCTTTCTTT.

The rearrangement uses TRBV5-6 and TRBJ2-5, with 8 bases that match TRBD2. The CDR3 spans 15 residues. Germline CDR1 is SGHDT and CDR2 is YYEEEE. Losses at the gene ends were 1 base for V and 4 bases for J; bases not matched to a gene: 6. The CDR3 reads CASSLLLAGLETQYF. Here the CDR3 DNA reads TGTGCCAGCAGCTTGTTGCTAGCGGGTCTAGAGACCCAGTACTTC. The whole variable domain, remainder taken from reference TRBV5-6 and TRBJ2-5, is DAGVTQSPTHLIKTRGQQVTLRCSPKSGHDTVSWYQQALGQGPQFIFQYYEEEERQRGNFPDRFSGHQFPNYSSELNVNALLLGDSALYLCASSLLLAGLETQYFGPGTRLLVL.

V is TRBV29-1 and J is TRBJ2-1, with 9 bases aligning to TRBD2. CDR1 and CDR2 from the germline V gene are SQVTM and ANQGSEA. V dropped 6 bases and J dropped 6; count of bases not matched to a gene: 15. The CDR3 sequence is 16 residues long. For the CDR3, the DNA is TGCAGCGTAACAGAACCACTGACTAGCGGATTCAATGAGCAGTTCTTC. The encoded protein is CSVTEPLTSGFNEQFF.

This rearrangement joins TRBV6-5 to TRBJ1-5, with 7 bases that match TRBD1. There are 15 residues in the CDR3. J gave up 7 bases and V 5 bases, and 11 bases lay outside the gene matches. Germline lookup yields CDR1 MNHEY and CDR2 SVGAGI. CDR3 region: CASSLVQGYGQPQHF. The CDR3 nucleotides read TGTGCCAGCAGTCTAGTACAGGGGTATGGACAGCCCCAGCATTTT.

The genes are TRBV3-1 (or the pseudogene TRBV3-2) and TRBJ1-4; D remains unclear. The CDR3 is 14 residues long. V was pared by 3 bases and J by 5 bases, with 10 bases between. CDR1 LGHDT and CDR2 YNNKEL come from the germline V gene (reference sequence). The CDR3 loop is CASSQRQRNEKLFF. CDR3 sequence (DNA): TGTGCCAGCAGCCAGAGGCAGCGGAATGAAAAACTGTTTTTT.

This chain joins TRBV27 and TRBJ2-2, with 7 positions matching TRBD1. V lost 4 bases, J lost 7 bases, and 12 bases stayed unmatched. CDR3 length equals 16 residues. Germline CDR1 reads MNHEY; CDR2 reads SMNVEV (reference sequence). CDR3 protein: CASSWLVRGRFGELFF. The CDR3 DNA reads as TGTGCCAGCAGTTGGTTGGTTAGGGGGCGATTCGGGGAGCTGTTTTTT.

The V and J genes are TRBV4-2 and TRBJ2-1; 8 bases agree with TRBD2. After removal of 1 base from V and 4 bases from J, the junction contained 9 bases not matched to a gene. CDR3 length equals 17 residues. CDR1 is LGHNA and CDR2 is YNFKEQ in the germline V gene. The CDR3 reads CASSQVPRSGMYNEQFF. Written as DNA, the CDR3 is TGTGCCAGCAGCCAAGTCCCTCGTAGCGGGATGTACAATGAGCAGTTCTTC.

This clone was counted a single time. V gene TRBV6-1 combines with J gene TRBJ2-7; possibly TRBD2 for D (7 bases). Trimming removed 8 bases from V and 5 bases from J, with 10 bases in between. The CDR3 totals 11 residues. Germline assignment: CDR1 MNHNS and CDR2 SASEGT. In DNA, the CDR3 is TGTGCCAGCGGGGAGGGGGACGAGCAGTACTTC. It codes for CASGEGDEQYF.

This chain uses TRBV28 with TRBJ2-2; 7 bases match TRBD2. J was trimmed by 0 bases and V by 6 bases; bases with no gene match: 7. The CDR3 has 16 amino acids. Germline loops: CDR1 MDHEN, CDR2 SYDVKM. The CDR3 nucleotides read TGTGCCAGCAGCCCCCGACTAGCCTCGAACACCGGGGAGCTGTTTTTT. Translation gives CASSPRLASNTGELFF. Using reference TRBV28 and TRBJ2-2 for the parts outside the CDR3, the full variable domain is DVKVTQSSRYLVKRTGEKVFLECVQDMDHENMFWYRQDPGLGLRLIYFSYDVKMKEKGDIPEGYSVSREKKERFSLILESASTNQTSMYLCASSPRLASNTGELFFGEGSRLTVL.

This clone was recorded a few times. This sequence joins TRBV29-1 and TRBJ2-1; 9 nucleotides align to TRBD1. The germline V gene encodes CDR1 SQVTM and CDR2 ANQGSEA. The V segment lost 8 bases and the J segment 4 bases; nucleotides outside the gene matches: 9. There are 14 residues in the CDR3. In DNA, the CDR3 is TGCAGCACCTCCCCGGGACAGGGTTACAATGAGCAGTTCTTC. Protein sequence: CSTSPGQGYNEQFF.

V gene TRBV18 combines with J gene TRBJ2-1; 7 bases map to TRBD1. Germline-derived CDR1 and CDR2 are KGHSH and LQKENI. The CDR3 covers 15 residues. Trimming took 6 bases from V and 5 from J; bases not matched to a gene: 10. The CDR3 DNA reads TGTGCCAGCTCTCAAACTCGGACAGGTAACAATGAGCAGTTCTTC. It is translated as CASSQTRTGNNEQFF. Looking up the rest from reference TRBV18 and TRBJ2-1 gives the full variable domain: NAGVMQNPRHLVRRRGQEARLRCSPMKGHSHVYWYRQLPEEGLKFMVYLQKENIIDESGMPKERFSAEFPKEGPSILRIQQVVRGDSAAYFCASSQTRTGNNEQFFGPGTRLTVL.

V and J are TRBV3-1 (or the pseudogene TRBV3-2) and TRBJ2-1; 11 positions agree with TRBD2. Germline V gene lookup returns CDR1 LGHDT and CDR2 YNNKEL (reference sequence). The ends lost 6 bases at V and 0 bases at J; junction bases unmatched: 7. The CDR3 length is 17 residues. CDR3 nucleotides: TGTGCCAGCAGTCTGCTAGCGGGAGGATCCTCCTACAATGAGCAGTTCTTC. Translation gives CASSLLAGGSSYNEQFF.

The genes are TRBV28 and TRBJ2-5; possibly TRBD1 for D (6 bases). V dropped 3 bases and J dropped 5 bases, with 16 bases sitting between them. This CDR3 comprises 15 residues. Germline values: CDR1 MDHEN, CDR2 SYDVKM. The DNA for the CDR3 is TGTGCCAGCAGTTTTGCCGGGACAAAACGCGAGACCCAGTACTTC. Amino acids: CASSFAGTKRETQYF. The variable domain in full, with the rest retrieved from reference TRBV28 and TRBJ2-5, is DVKVTQSSRYLVKRTGEKVFLECVQDMDHENMFWYRQDPGLGLRLIYFSYDVKMKEKGDIPEGYSVSREKKERFSLILESASTNQTSMYLCASSFAGTKRETQYFGPGTRLLVL.